This T cell receptor beta chain came from a study of technical replicates of blood from a few donors. Some clones are missing from TCRdb's copy, which holds only in-frame ones; the method was immunoSEQ multiplex PCR. The repertoire holds over 60,000 clones, with 85% to 95% as singletons. Trimming took 6 bases from V and 4 from J, leaving 6 bases between them. Germline CDR1 SNHLY, CDR2 FYNNEI. The CDR3 covers 11 residues. The sample holds one count of this clone. The source of this sequence is a human donor in good health. The V gene is TRBV2, the J gene TRBJ1-2, with no clear D. The sample comprised T cells isolated from PBMCs. The CDR3 here is CASSISYGYTF. CDR3 coding DNA: TGTGCCAGCAGCATCAGCTATGGCTACACCTTC. Full variable domain (outside the CDR3, taken from reference TRBV2 and TRBJ1-2): EPEVTQTPSHQVTQMGQEVILRCVPISNHLYFYWYRQILGQKVEFLVSFYNNEISEKSEIFDDQFSVERPDGSNFTLKIRSTKLEDSAMYFCASSISYGYTFGSGTRLTVV.